The 14 T cell receptor beta chains presented below share a single source sample, sequenced in a study of molecular identifiers for immune sequencing clone quantification. Using its own MiXCR run on the PCR reads, TCRdb lists one record per CDR3 protein. The table shows about 640,000 distinct CDR3 sequences, with approximately 20% occurring only once. Sequencing was carried out using naive CD8+ T cells from blood, with Jurkat cell RNA spiked in. Subset of the sample: FACS-sorted CD8+CD4-CCR7+CD45RA+ naive T cells. Receptors originate from a human donor in good health. Some libraries in this study had Jurkat cell RNA spiked in.

Details on this clonotype: This may stem from a read error, because a much larger clone lies one nucleotide away. The V gene is TRBV12-3 or TRBV12-4, the J gene TRBJ2-2, with 10 bases aligning to TRBD1. The CDR3 is 16 residues long. CDR3 amino acids: CVSSPKTGGNTGELFF. For the CDR3, the DNA is TGTGTCAGCAGTCCCAAGACAGGGGGCAACACCGGGGAGCTGTTTTTT.

This clonotype was found many times. J is TRBJ2-7 and V is TRBV6-6; TRBD2 is a possible D gene (6 bases). Germline CDR1 and CDR2: MNHNY and SVGAGI (reference sequence). V was pared by 8 bases and J by 0 bases, with 8 bases between. The CDR3 extends over 12 amino acids. DNA for the CDR3: TGTGCCAGCGGGACTGCCTCCTACGAGCAGTACTTC. Protein sequence: CASGTASYEQYF.

In DNA, the CDR3 is TGTGCCAGCACACCAACTAGCGGGGAGGACATCGGGGAGCTGTTTTTT. Translation: CASTPTSGEDIGELFF. The J gene is TRBJ2-2, the V gene TRBV13; 10 bases map to TRBD2. Unmatched junction bases numbered 12, after V lost 7 bases and J lost 7 bases. The CDR3 has 16 amino acids. Germline CDR1 reads PRHDT; CDR2 reads FYEKMQ (reference sequence).

This clonotype has ten or more counts. V and J are TRBV7-2 and TRBJ2-3; D might be TRBD2 (6 bases). The V gene's germline CDR1 is SGHTA and CDR2 FQGNSA. Trimming removed 5 bases at V and 3 bases at J, with 9 bases between. The CDR3 extends over 13 amino acids. This chain's CDR3 is CASSRGVTDTQYF. For the CDR3, the DNA is TGTGCCAGCAGCCGCGGGGTGACAGATACGCAGTATTTT.

About this clonotype: A much bigger clone sits one base away, suggesting this may be a read error. The gene calls are TRBV6-1 and TRBJ2-1; D call uncertain. Trimming left V 6 bases short and J 7 bases short, with 25 bases between. Looked up from germline, CDR1 is MNHNS and CDR2 is SASEGT. CDR3 length: 17 amino acids. CDR3 nucleotides: TGTGCCAGCAGCCCATACCACTTGTGGGCCCTTGAGAATGAGCAGTTCTTC. It is translated as CASSPYHLWALENEQFF.

This clonotype was found many times. The chain has TRBV18 and TRBJ2-7, with D perhaps matching TRBD1 (5 bases). V was trimmed by 3 bases and J by 3 bases, leaving 12 bases between them. Germline V gives CDR1 KGHSH, CDR2 LQKENI. The CDR3 sequence is 14 residues long. CDR3 sequence: CASSPPRGSYEQYF. The DNA of the CDR3 is TGTGCCAGCTCACCTCCTAGGGGCAGCTACGAGCAGTACTTC.

The chain combines TRBV12-3 or TRBV12-4 with TRBJ2-1; TRBD1 matches at 10 bases. The CDR3 spans 17 residues. V was clipped by 6 bases and J by 6 bases; unmatched bases: 14. The CDR3 sequence is CASRGLSGTGASNEQFF. CDR3 nucleotides: TGTGCCAGCAGGGGACTTAGCGGGACAGGGGCGAGCAATGAGCAGTTCTTC.

Details on this clonotype: It may be a read error: a sequence one base away is much more abundant. The chain carries TRBV27 and TRBJ2-3; 8 bases are a match to TRBD2. The CDR3 consists of 16 residues. V shed 3 bases and J 5 bases; nucleotides not matched to a gene: 10. From germline, CDR1 is MNHEY and CDR2 SMNVEV (reference sequence). The CDR3 DNA follows: TGTGCCAGCAGTTTTACGGGGGGGGCGGGTCTAGATACGCAGTATTTT. Its translation: CASSFTGGAGLDTQYF.

Details on this clonotype: One end of the junction does not line up with germline, which may come from a read error. The rearrangement links TRBV18 to TRBJ2-1; a weak D match, TRBD2 (5 bases). The CDR3 extends over 17 amino acids. The germline gives CDR1 KGHSH, CDR2 LQKENI. In nucleotides, the CDR3 is TGTACCAGCTCACCCGTCCCTCCTAGCACATCCTACAATGAGCAGTTCTTC. It encodes CTSSPVPPSTSYNEQFF.

The rearrangement uses TRBV6-5 and TRBJ2-1, with D maybe TRBD2 (5 bases). CDR1 and CDR2 (germline): MNHEY, SVGAGI. This CDR3 has 11 residues. Trimming shortened V by 4 bases and J by 9 bases, and 7 bases separated the two germline ends. The CDR3 loop reads CASSFGSEQFF. CDR3 DNA: TGTGCCAGCAGTTTTGGGAGTGAGCAGTTCTTC.

This clonotype was seen at least ten times. The chain carries TRBV4-3 and TRBJ1-3; 11 bases match TRBD1. CDR3 size: 18 residues. Germline V gives CDR1 LGHNA, CDR2 YSLEER. V was clipped by 0 bases and J by 7 bases; unmatched bases: 11. The CDR3 loop is CASSQDRIWTGGRNTIYF. The CDR3 DNA reads as TGCGCCAGCAGCCAAGATAGAATTTGGACAGGGGGCCGGAACACCATATATTTT.

This clonotype was found many times. The chain joins TRBV16 to TRBJ2-7, with D unresolved. Trimming took 0 bases from V and 10 from J, leaving 16 bases between them. Looked up from germline, CDR1 is KGHSY and CDR2 is FQNENV. The CDR3 spans 14 residues. DNA for the CDR3: TGTGCCAGCAGCCAATCTTTGGCACCCCTTGATCAGTACTTC. Translating gives CASSQSLAPLDQYF.

To note about this clonotype: One end of the junction varies from germline; a read error may be responsible. The chain recombines TRBV4-1 with TRBJ2-1; D uncertain. This CDR3 is built from 13 residues. Per the germline V gene, CDR1 is MGHRA and CDR2 is YSYEKL. CDR3 region: CASRQGSWDEQFF. The CDR3, as DNA: TGCGCCAGCCGCCAAGGGTCGTGGGATGAGCAGTTCTTC.

This clonotype appeared many times. CDR3 region: CSARKKTTYEQYF. CDR3 sequence (DNA): TGCAGTGCTAGGAAAAAGACTACTTACGAGCAGTACTTC. This chain links TRBV20-1 with TRBJ2-7, with a tentative D call TRBD2 (5 bases). CDR1 DFQATT and CDR2 SNEGSKA come from the germline V gene (reference sequence). V dropped 3 bases and J dropped 4 bases, with 13 bases sitting between them. The length of the CDR3 is 13 residues.